This TCR beta chain was identified during a study of T cells after yellow fever vaccination. General study findings and limits: Subsequent booster samples again held most clones from primary vaccination (96% CD4, roughly 91% CD8).

This clonotype came up a few times. TCRdb redid the calling of the 5' RACE reads with MiXCR, one entry per CDR3 protein. Altogether tens of thousands of distinct CDR3 sequences are present, approximately 5.7% being singletons, with the ten largest covering roughly 28%. V was shortened by 4 bases and J by 2 bases, with 9 bases between the two germline ends. Germline CDR1 is SGDLS and CDR2 is YYNGEE. CDR3 size: 13 residues. The J gene is TRBJ1-1, the V gene TRBV9; D ambiguous. The material sequenced was PBMCs, either bulk or a sorted T-cell subset (CD4+, CD8+, memory, or dextramer-sorted; not recorded which), taken on the day of the yellow fever booster vaccination. The clonotype originates from a man between 18 and 29 years old who received the YFV17D yellow fever vaccine. The CDR3 region is CASSPAANTEAFF. CDR3 nucleotide sequence: TGTGCCAGCAGCCCGGCGGCTAACACTGAAGCTTTCTTT.